The rows below give T cell receptor beta chains drawn from one sample of a study of control samples from healthy donors and cancer patients. Repertoires were generated with immunoSEQ multiplex PCR, while TCRdb's copy carries only in-frame clones and drops some. Of around 120,000 clones in the sample, more than 85% are singletons; the top ten hold 7.8%. Sequencing was carried out using blood. The receptors stem from a woman under 30 in good health. CDR3s include the opening cysteine and the closing phenylalanine or tryptophan. D genes are given only for firm matches. Expanded clones are given a class, and other clones once, few, many or no size at all.

V gene,J gene,D gene,clone size,CDR3 DNA,CDR3 protein
TRBV7-3,TRBJ2-2,NA,NA,TGTGCCAGCAGCTTAGATGGGGTCAACACCGGGGAGCTGTTTTTT,CASSLDGVNTGELFF
TRBV19,TRBJ1-1,TRBD1,NA,TGTGCCACCAAAGACAGGGGAACGGACACTGAAGCTTTCTTT,CATKDRGTDTEAFF
TRBV24-1,TRBJ2-2,NA,NA,TGTGCCACCAGTTCCCTCGGGGGCACCGGGGAGCTGTTTTTT,CATSSLGGTGELFF
TRBV19,TRBJ2-1,NA,NA,TGTGCCAGTAGAATAGCGGCGGTGAGCGATGAGCAGTTCTTC,CASRIAAVSDEQFF
TRBV28,TRBJ2-3,NA,NA,TGTGCCAGCACCCTAAGGGGGCGGGGGAAGGGAGATACGCAGTATTTT,CASTLRGRGKGDTQYF
TRBV28,TRBJ1-2,NA,NA,TGTGCCAGCAAGCCAGGGAACGAATACTATGGCTACACCTTC,CASKPGNEYYGYTF
TRBV28,TRBJ1-1,NA,NA,TGTGCCAGCAGTTTCGGGACACCGAAGAACACTGAAGCTTTCTTT,CASSFGTPKNTEAFF
TRBV28,TRBJ2-5,TRBD1,NA,TGTGCCAGCAGTTTTTTATCGGACAGGGAGGATTGGAAGACCCAGTACTTC,CASSFLSDREDWKTQYF
TRBV7-9,TRBJ2-2,NA,few,TGTGCCAGATCTAGAAACACCGGGGAGCTGTTTTTT,CARSRNTGELFF
TRBV7-2,TRBJ2-3,NA,NA,TGTGCCAGCAGCCTCAGGCCTTCCGCTCCAGGGAACACAGATACGCAGTATTTT,CASSLRPSAPGNTDTQYF
TRBV7-2,TRBJ2-3,NA,NA,TGTGCCAGCAGCTTATCGGACGGCACAGATACGCAGTATTTT,CASSLSDGTDTQYF